The 30 T cell receptor beta chains below were found in one sample sequenced in a study of vaccination effects on CD4 cells after COVID-19. With the ViraFEST assay, the study expanded antigen-specific CD4+ T cells using viral peptide pools, then sequenced them. Isolating CD4+ T cells followed more than eight days of culture. Neither prior SARS-CoV-2 infection nor positive nucleocapsid antibodies were present in the vaccine recipients. The method was immunoSEQ multiplex PCR; TCRdb's version includes in-frame clones alone and lacks a portion of them. The sample contains about 23,000 clones, 65% to 80% of which appear only once. These receptors' targets are unknown. The source was CD4+ T cells from PBMCs cultured with HCoV-NL63 spike peptides, collected before COVID-19 vaccination. The receptors were gathered from a human donor who received a COVID-19 vaccine.

The chain joins TRBV6-2 or TRBV6-3 to TRBJ2-7; the match to TRBD1 covers 8 bases. This CDR3 is 17 amino acids long. The germline CDR1 and CDR2 sequences are MNHEY and SVGEGT. V was pared by 2 bases and J by 5 bases, with 14 bases of the junction left unmatched. CDR3 in amino acids: CASSYRFGSRGLHEQYF. The CDR3 DNA reads TGTGCCAGCAGTTACAGGTTTGGTTCCAGGGGGCTTCACGAGCAGTACTTC.

The chain couples TRBV25-1 to TRBJ2-7, with D tentatively TRBD1 (8 bases). CDR1 is MGHDK, CDR2 SYGVNS, per germline. CDR3 length: 14 amino acids. V gave up 5 bases and J gave up 6 bases, with 17 bases separating them. In nucleotides, the CDR3 is TGTGCCAGCAGTCCTTTGGACAGGGAGGGCGAGCAGTACTTC. Amino acid sequence: CASSPLDREGEQYF.

J is TRBJ2-7 and V is TRBV18; D is ambiguous. This CDR3 has 14 residues. Germline V gene data show CDR1 as KGHSH and CDR2 as LQKENI. Trimming cost V 1 base and J 0 bases, with 7 bases left between them. CDR3 sequence: CASSPQTVSYEQYF. The CDR3 DNA reads TGTGCCAGCTCACCACAAACGGTCTCCTACGAGCAGTACTTC.

The chain uses TRBV3-1 (or the pseudogene TRBV3-2) and TRBJ1-1, with D unresolved. Germline-derived CDR1 and CDR2 are LGHDT and YNNKEL (reference sequence). The CDR3 extends over 12 amino acids. The germline V and J ends were trimmed by 4 bases and 5 bases, with 8 bases remaining between them. The CDR3 DNA sequence: TGTGCCAGCAGCCCCGGGAGGACTGAAGCTTTCTTT. Residues: CASSPGRTEAFF.

The rearrangement links TRBV19 to TRBJ2-2, with TRBD2 matching 8 bases. V shed 7 bases, J shed 6 bases, and the junction held 13 bases outside the gene matches. From germline, CDR1 is LNHDA and CDR2 SQIVND (reference sequence). There are 16 residues in the CDR3. The CDR3 region is CASKAGGGKFSGELFF. In DNA form, the CDR3 reads TGTGCCAGTAAAGCGGGCGGGGGGAAGTTTTCCGGGGAGCTGTTTTTT. Supplemented by reference TRBV19 and TRBJ2-2, the full variable domain reads DGGITQSPKYLFRKEGQNVTLSCEQNLNHDAMYWYRQDPGQGLRLIYYSQIVNDFQKGDIAEGYSVSREKKESFPLTVTSAQKNPTAFYLCASKAGGGKFSGELFFGEGSRLTVL.

The J gene is TRBJ1-2, the V gene TRBV4-1; D is perhaps TRBD1 (5 bases). CDR1 and CDR2 from the germline V gene are MGHRA and YSYEKL. The germline V and J ends were trimmed by 2 bases and 1 base, with 11 bases remaining between them. CDR3 length: 15 amino acids. The CDR3 here is CASSQNTGVNYGYTF. CDR3 nucleotides: TGCGCCAGCAGCCAAAATACAGGAGTTAACTATGGCTACACCTTC.

This chain joins TRBV24-1 and TRBJ2-5; 8 positions agree with TRBD1. V lost 4 bases, J lost 5 bases, and 8 bases stayed unmatched. The V gene's germline CDR1 is KGHDR and CDR2 SFDVKD. The CDR3 covers 15 residues. In nucleotides, the CDR3 is TGTGCCACCAGTGACGGACAGGGTCCGTGGGAGACCCAGTACTTC. It is translated as CATSDGQGPWETQYF.

This sequence joins TRBV6-2 or TRBV6-3 and TRBJ2-4; D is ambiguous. Per germline, CDR1 MNHEY and CDR2 SVGEGT. This CDR3 region has 17 residues. Trimming removed 5 bases from V and 0 bases from J, with 17 bases in between. CDR3 region: CASSGVRARLAKNIQYF. CDR3 DNA: TGTGCCAGCAGTGGGGTTCGGGCTCGACTAGCCAAAAACATTCAGTACTTC.

The chain links TRBV19 to TRBJ2-5, with no clear D. V was trimmed by 5 bases and J by 6 bases, leaving 7 bases between them. The CDR3 covers 11 residues. The germline V gene encodes CDR1 LNHDA and CDR2 SQIVND (reference sequence). CDR3 protein: CASSLGQTQYF. Written as DNA, the CDR3 is TGTGCCAGTAGTCTAGGGCAGACCCAGTACTTC.

This clone was detected once. The chain links TRBV25-1 to TRBJ1-4; no clear D. The germline V gene encodes CDR1 MGHDK and CDR2 SYGVNS. The CDR3 covers 13 residues. Trimming pared 3 bases from V and 4 bases from J, leaving 6 bases between. Here the CDR3 DNA reads TGTGCCAGCAGTGACACGCTTAATGAAAAACTGTTTTTT. Amino acid sequence: CASSDTLNEKLFF.

The V gene is TRBV2, the J gene TRBJ1-1, with no clear D. Trimming pared 10 bases from V and 3 bases from J, leaving 9 bases between. The CDR3 sequence is 11 residues long. Germline V gene lookup returns CDR1 SNHLY and CDR2 FYNNEI. The CDR3 region is CATRDYTEAFF. Here the CDR3 DNA reads TGTGCCACCCGGGATTACACTGAAGCTTTCTTT.

V usage is TRBV3-1 (or the pseudogene TRBV3-2) and J usage is TRBJ2-5; 10 nucleotides line up with TRBD1. The CDR3 totals 14 residues. The germline V gene encodes CDR1 LGHDT and CDR2 YNNKEL (reference sequence). V shed 6 bases, J shed 5 bases, and the junction held 6 bases outside the gene matches. CDR3 DNA: TGTGCCAGCAGACCGGGACAGGGGTTTGAGACCCAGTACTTC. The encoded protein is CASRPGQGFETQYF.

The chain uses TRBV12-3 or TRBV12-4 and TRBJ1-2, with TRBD1 identical over 8 bases. The CDR3 is 13 residues long. Unmatched junction bases numbered 4, after V lost 3 bases and J lost 7 bases. The DNA for the CDR3 is TGTGCCAGCAGTTTCACAGGGGGAAGTGGCTACACCTTC. Protein: CASSFTGGSGYTF.

A few counts support this clone. The chain couples TRBV5-1 to TRBJ2-7, with a tentative D call TRBD2 (6 bases). The length of the CDR3 is 14 residues. Germline CDR1 reads SGHRS; CDR2 reads YFSETQ. V was trimmed by 3 bases and J by 1 base, leaving 11 bases between them. CDR3 loop: CASSYSGPSYEQYF. In DNA form, the CDR3 reads TGCGCCAGCAGCTACAGCGGGCCTTCCTACGAGCAGTACTTC.

The chain joins TRBV3-1 (or the pseudogene TRBV3-2) to TRBJ1-6, with 8 bases matching TRBD1. V shed 0 bases and J 10 bases; nucleotides not matched to a gene: 8. Germline-derived CDR1 and CDR2 are LGHDT and YNNKEL (reference sequence). This CDR3 contains 16 residues. The DNA of the CDR3 is TGTGCCAGCAGCCAAGAGGGTGGCAGGGGGCGATCACCCCTCCACTTT. Its protein product is CASSQEGGRGRSPLHF.

This clone was seen a single time. The V and J genes are TRBV7-8 and TRBJ1-2; no clear D gene. This CDR3 region has 13 residues. In germline, CDR1 is SGHVS, CDR2 FQNEAQ. V gave up 1 base and J gave up 4 bases, with 7 bases separating them. This chain's CDR3 is CASSLERAYGYTF. The CDR3 DNA is TGTGCCAGCAGCTTAGAGAGGGCCTATGGCTACACCTTC.

This clone was detected a few times. This sequence joins TRBV13 and TRBJ2-1, with 10 bases matching TRBD2. Trimming at V came to 1 base and at J to 4 bases, leaving 1 base not matched to a gene. The CDR3 runs 15 residues. Germline CDR1 is PRHDT and CDR2 is FYEKMQ (reference sequence). Here the CDR3 reads CASSLELAGYNEQFF. Here the CDR3 DNA reads TGTGCCAGCAGCTTAGAACTAGCGGGGTACAATGAGCAGTTCTTC.

This chain uses TRBV19 with TRBJ2-6; no reliable D call. Per the germline V gene, CDR1 is LNHDA and CDR2 is SQIVND (reference sequence). The CDR3 extends over 16 amino acids. The germline V and J ends were trimmed by 7 bases and 2 bases, with 15 bases remaining between them. The CDR3 reads CASMRYPSAGANVLTF. Here the CDR3 DNA reads TGTGCCAGTATGAGGTATCCCTCAGCTGGGGCCAACGTCCTGACTTTC. Full variable domain (remainder filled in from reference TRBV19 and TRBJ2-6): DGGITQSPKYLFRKEGQNVTLSCEQNLNHDAMYWYRQDPGQGLRLIYYSQIVNDFQKGDIAEGYSVSREKKESFPLTVTSAQKNPTAFYLCASMRYPSAGANVLTFGAGSRLTVL.

The rearrangement uses TRBV10-3 and TRBJ2-1; 8 bases map to TRBD1. Germline loops: CDR1 ENHRY, CDR2 SYGVKD. Trimming removed 7 bases from V and 8 bases from J; junction bases left unmatched: 10. The CDR3 has 14 amino acids. The CDR3, as DNA: TGTGCCATCACCCCGACGGACAGGGATGATGAGCAGTTCTTC. Its translation is CAITPTDRDDEQFF.

This clone occurred a few times. J is TRBJ1-2 and V is TRBV2, with unresolved D. V was trimmed by 2 bases and J by 4 bases, leaving 8 bases between them. The CDR3 is 13 amino acids. Germline V CDR1 and CDR2: SNHLY, FYNNEI. CDR3 DNA: TGTGCCAGCAGTGAATCTCAGGTCTATGGCTACACCTTC. Amino acid sequence: CASSESQVYGYTF.

CDR3 residues: CASSPGQGGTEAFF. For the CDR3, the DNA is TGTGCCAGCTCACCGGGGCAGGGGGGCACTGAAGCTTTCTTT. This chain joins TRBV18 and TRBJ1-1; 7 bases line up with TRBD1. CDR3 length equals 14 residues. Germline V CDR1 and CDR2: KGHSH, LQKENI. Trimming cost V 3 bases and J 4 bases; bases outside gene matches: 5.

The chain recombines TRBV5-4 with TRBJ2-1, with 8 bases aligning to TRBD1. Trimming took 3 bases from V and 9 from J; bases not matched to a gene: 11. The CDR3 spans 15 residues. Germline CDR1 and CDR2: SGHNT and YYREEE (reference sequence). Here the CDR3 DNA reads TGTGCCAGCAGCTCCGGGACAGGTAGTCAGAGTGAGCAGTTCTTC. It encodes CASSSGTGSQSEQFF.

The chain employs TRBV6-5 and TRBJ1-2; 7 bases align to TRBD1. Germline V gene sequence: CDR1 MNHEY, CDR2 SVGAGI. The CDR3 covers 15 residues. The junction had 9 bases not matched to a gene; V was cut back by 6 bases and J by 2 bases. In nucleotides, the CDR3 is TGTGCCAGCAGGGTCACCGGGACAGCGAACTATGGCTACACCTTC. This sequence encodes CASRVTGTANYGYTF.

This clone showed up just a few times. Other DNA variants within this sample encode the same CDR3. The rearrangement uses TRBV7-9 and TRBJ1-6; D gene unclear. Trimming pared 1 base from V and 4 bases from J, leaving 5 bases between. The CDR3 covers 14 residues. The germline V gene has CDR1 SEHNR and CDR2 FQNEAQ (reference sequence). CDR3 DNA sequence: TGTGCCAGCAGCTTAGAGCAATATAATTCACCCCTCCACTTT. Its protein is CASSLEQYNSPLHF.

The chain links TRBV30 to TRBJ1-5; D is unclear. The V gene lost 4 bases and the J gene lost 7 bases, with 14 bases spanning the gap. This CDR3 contains 13 residues. Germline lookup yields CDR1 GTSNPN and CDR2 SVGIG (reference sequence). The chain's CDR3 is CAWKAGPGQPQHF. The CDR3 nucleotides are TGTGCCTGGAAAGCAGGTCCTGGGCAGCCCCAGCATTTT.

The chain joins TRBV6-2 or TRBV6-3 to TRBJ2-7, with no clear D. Germline values: CDR1 MNHEY, CDR2 SVGEGT. V was clipped by 4 bases and J by 6 bases, with 10 bases between them. The CDR3 consists of 12 residues. CDR3 region: CASSLVPGEQYF. The CDR3 bases are TGTGCCAGCAGTTTAGTTCCAGGCGAGCAGTACTTC.

V and J are TRBV19 and TRBJ1-1, with 10 positions matching TRBD1. J was trimmed by 6 bases and V by 9 bases; bases with no gene match: 13. CDR3 size: 15 residues. Germline CDR1 reads LNHDA; CDR2 reads SQIVND (reference sequence). Here the CDR3 reads CASLGRTGGLSEAFF. CDR3 bases: TGTGCCAGCCTAGGGAGGACAGGGGGGCTCTCTGAAGCTTTCTTT.

The V call is TRBV4-1, the J call TRBJ2-1; the match to TRBD2 covers 10 bases. The CDR3 is 21 residues long. Germline CDR1 is MGHRA and CDR2 is YSYEKL. The trim removed 1 base at V and 2 bases at J, leaving 17 bases unmatched. This CDR3 is CASSQVLQRGGQGVPYNEQFF. The CDR3 DNA reads as TGCGCCAGCAGCCAAGTGTTGCAGCGGGGGGGCCAAGGGGTGCCCTACAATGAGCAGTTCTTC.

The chain uses TRBV19 and TRBJ2-7, with a weak D call TRBD2 (6 bases). The CDR3 contains 17 residues. Germline assignment: CDR1 LNHDA and CDR2 SQIVND (reference sequence). Trimming cost V 3 bases and J 2 bases, with 20 bases left between them. In nucleotides, the CDR3 is TGTGCCAGTAGTATTCCGGGCCCTGGAGGGAGAGCCTACGAGCAGTACTTC. Its translation is CASSIPGPGGRAYEQYF.

The V call is TRBV7-9, the J call TRBJ1-5; D not resolved. V lost 3 bases, J lost 3 bases, and 12 bases lay in between. CDR1 SEHNR and CDR2 FQNEAQ come from the germline V gene (reference sequence). CDR3 length equals 15 residues. CDR3 region: CASSLDLEANQPQHF. The CDR3 nucleotides read TGTGCCAGCAGCTTGGACCTTGAAGCCAATCAGCCCCAGCATTTT.